The rows below give T cell receptor beta chains drawn from one sample of a study of T-cell memory formation after mild COVID-19. TCRdb reanalysed the 5' RACE reads using MiXCR and keeps one entry per CDR3 protein. Of roughly 600,000 distinct CDR3 sequences listed, about a sixth are singletons. Sequencing was done on a sample of PBMCs or a T cell subset sorted from them (not recorded which). The source is an adult woman who had mild COVID-19 (a few samples of this study predate the infection). Cell type and time point are not known. The CDR3 runs from the conserved cysteine through the conserved F or W.

J gene	V gene	CDR3 protein
TRBJ2-3	TRBV7-9	CASSQPMSGLVVDTQYF
TRBJ2-3	TRBV7-8	CASSSPASGRPDTQYF
TRBJ2-2	TRBV15	CATSRGGGTGSDGELFF
TRBJ1-1	TRBV12-3/TRBV12-4	CASRASTGNTEAFF
TRBJ2-5	TRBV19	CASKKSQVKKETQYF
TRBJ2-1	TRBV12-3/TRBV12-4	CASSLLAGRGNEQFF
TRBJ2-7	TRBV6-5	CASSYRRGPFYEQYF
TRBJ2-7	TRBV7-2	CASSLRGQGNEQYF
TRBJ1-4	TRBV7-9	CASSISGGTNEKLFF
TRBJ2-3	TRBV7-2	CASSFDLVRTDTQYF
TRBJ2-7	TRBV5-1	CASSLGHRDLYEQYF
TRBJ2-1	TRBV5-4	CASSRRDRVRDEQFF
TRBJ2-1	TRBV6-2/TRBV6-3	CASRTTLRLGQFF
TRBJ2-1	TRBV12-3/TRBV12-4	CASSLGRINEQFF
TRBJ1-3	TRBV7-3	CASRDRDQGNTIYF
TRBJ2-7	TRBV12-3/TRBV12-4	CASSLRYPHYEQYF
TRBJ2-7	TRBV29-1	CSVTGLTHEQYF
TRBJ2-7	TRBV2	CASSSGDFFYEQYF
TRBJ1-4	TRBV4-1	CASSRRGATNEKLFF
TRBJ2-7	TRBV7-3	CASSLSQAPSGRYF
TRBJ2-3	TRBV9	CASSSRLAASTDTQYF
TRBJ2-3	TRBV5-1	CASSLRQAGTDTQYF
TRBJ2-3	TRBV9	CASSAGGSGRFRNTQYF
TRBJ2-7	TRBV7-2	CASSSYTPGLHYEQYF
TRBJ2-1	TRBV12-3/TRBV12-4	CASSLLGGGGNEQFF
TRBJ2-3	TRBV9	CASSVEGLATDTQYF
TRBJ1-6	TRBV5-6	CASSLRDPKSPLHF
TRBJ2-2	TRBV7-6	CASSPYSRRDVNTGELFF
TRBJ2-5	TRBV5-1	CASSILPGGGSSQETQYF
TRBJ1-1	TRBV4-1	CASSQEVGVGEAFF
TRBJ2-1	TRBV7-3	CASSNGLDGEQFF
TRBJ1-1	TRBV5-4	CASSLKYSPDTEAFF
TRBJ1-1	TRBV3-1	CASSHQTEAFF
TRBJ1-2	TRBV29-1	CSVDGAGVGPYGYTF
TRBJ2-3	TRBV7-2	CASSRAVRAGADTQYF
TRBJ2-3	TRBV29-1	CSVRVGSDTQYF
TRBJ1-4	TRBV24-1	CATSQPGNEKLFF
TRBJ2-5	TRBV18	CASSPPLEEETQYF
TRBJ2-1	TRBV7-3	CASSLERESEQFF
TRBJ2-1	TRBV24-1	CATSDPSGRSYNEQFF
TRBJ2-7	TRBV7-8	CASSLMVRVNAYEQYF
TRBJ1-3	TRBV12-3/TRBV12-4	CASRRTGGSSGNTIYF
TRBJ1-1	TRBV20-1	CSASRRDTEAFF
TRBJ2-5	TRBV12-3/TRBV12-4	CASSPPGLRSWETQYF
TRBJ2-7	TRBV2	CARSLGLPYEQYF
TRBJ2-3	TRBV6-2/TRBV6-3	CASTRGRVQGQDTQYF
TRBJ1-2	TRBV29-1	CSVDRDNYGYTF
TRBJ2-1	TRBV5-6	CASSLPGTSSGNQFF
TRBJ1-2	TRBV5-6	CASSSGLRRYGYTF
TRBJ2-1	TRBV12-3/TRBV12-4	CASTMTGVAYNEQFF
TRBJ2-1	TRBV12-3/TRBV12-4	CASSLGGVNEQFF
TRBJ2-5	TRBV4-2	CTSSQDATGVKETQYF
TRBJ2-3	TRBV6-5	CASSYYDTSGGTDTQYF
TRBJ1-1	TRBV11-3	CASSADSPKGAFF
TRBJ2-2	TRBV7-8	CASSPGTTNTGELFF